These 29 T cell receptor beta chains were all obtained from the same sample, sequenced in a study of blood T cell repertoires in COVID-19. Only in-frame clones appear in the TCRdb table, and some are missing; sequencing was by immunoSEQ multiplex PCR. The sample consists of 65,000 to 70,000 clones, around 83% of them appearing once. Sequences were obtained from peripheral blood. The receptors were sampled from a man over 45 with acute or convalescent COVID-19.

The V gene is TRBV5-1, the J gene TRBJ2-1; TRBD2 matches at 12 bases. This CDR3 is built from 15 residues. The V and J ends lost 3 bases and 8 bases, in that order; junction bases with no gene match: 6. The germline V gene encodes CDR1 SGHRS and CDR2 YFSETQ. The CDR3, as DNA: TGCGCCAGCAGCTCCGGACTAGCGGGATCCGATGAGCAGTTCTTC. Protein product: CASSSGLAGSDEQFF.

V is TRBV5-1 and J is TRBJ2-3, with 7 bases that match TRBD1. With 1 base clipped from V and 3 bases from J, the junction kept 5 bases outside the gene matches. The CDR3 totals 15 residues. Germline CDR1 is SGHRS and CDR2 is YFSETQ. The CDR3 nucleotides are TGCGCCAGCAGCTTGACAGGGGTTGGTACAGATACGCAGTATTTT. This gives the protein CASSLTGVGTDTQYF.

V gene TRBV4-1 combines with J gene TRBJ1-5, with D possibly matching TRBD1 (6 bases). V shed 2 bases and J shed 1 base, with 12 bases lying between them. In germline, CDR1 is MGHRA, CDR2 YSYEKL. The CDR3 totals 16 residues. The CDR3: CASSQWGGQSNQPQHF. Here the CDR3 DNA reads TGCGCCAGCAGCCAATGGGGCGGACAGAGCAATCAGCCCCAGCATTTT.

The V call is TRBV6-4, the J call TRBJ1-5; possibly TRBD1 for D (6 bases). CDR3 length equals 18 residues. V lost 3 bases, J lost 2 bases, and 20 bases lay in between. The V gene's germline CDR1 is MRHNA and CDR2 SNTAGT. The CDR3 DNA is TGTGCCAGCAGTGAACTTGACAGGAGGCTCAGAGGCAATCAGCCCCAGCATTTT. It encodes CASSELDRRLRGNQPQHF.

V gene TRBV2 combines with J gene TRBJ2-7; 7 bases fit TRBD1. This CDR3 region has 14 residues. CDR1 SNHLY and CDR2 FYNNEI come from the germline V gene. Losses at the gene ends were 6 bases for V and 4 bases for J; bases not matched to a gene: 9. Written as DNA, the CDR3 is TGTGCCAGCAGGAAACAGGGGTTGGGATACGAGCAGTACTTC. This encodes CASRKQGLGYEQYF.

This sequence joins TRBV18 and TRBJ2-1; the D gene is possibly TRBD2 (7 bases). The CDR3 extends over 15 amino acids. Germline assignment: CDR1 KGHSH and CDR2 LQKENI. The V and J ends lost 0 bases and 7 bases respectively, with 13 bases between them. The CDR3 nucleotides read TGTGCCAGCTCACCACCTGGAAAGGGGGGGAATGAGCAGTTCTTC. It translates to CASSPPGKGGNEQFF.

CDR3 in DNA: TGTGCCAGCAGGTGGACTAGCGAGCCGGGTTACGAGCAGTACTTC. Translating it yields CASRWTSEPGYEQYF. The genes are TRBV6-5 and TRBJ2-7; 9 nucleotides match TRBD2. Germline CDR1 reads MNHEY; CDR2 reads SVGAGI. CDR3 length equals 15 residues. V shed 6 bases, J shed 4 bases, and the junction held 10 bases outside the gene matches.

V usage is TRBV6-5 and J usage is TRBJ1-1; 8 bases agree with TRBD1. CDR1 is MNHEY, CDR2 SVGAGI, per germline. This CDR3 has 15 amino acids. V lost 5 bases, J lost 1 base, and 6 bases stayed unmatched. The CDR3, as DNA: TGTGCCAGCAGTCCTCACAGGGGGGAGAACACTGAAGCTTTCTTT. It is translated as CASSPHRGENTEAFF.

The chain links TRBV14 to TRBJ1-2; D unclear. The CDR3 covers 12 residues. The ends were cut back, 0 bases at V and 6 bases at J, with 5 bases in the middle. Germline assignment: CDR1 SGHDN and CDR2 FVKESK. CDR3 bases: TGTGCCAGCAGCCAAGAGCTAGATGGCTACACCTTC. It is translated as CASSQELDGYTF.

A single count supports this clone. The CDR3 protein is CACRGDQETQYF. The CDR3 DNA is TGTGCCTGCCGGGGGGATCAAGAGACCCAGTACTTC. The chain combines TRBV2 with TRBJ2-5, with 7 bases lining up with TRBD2. The CDR3 consists of 12 residues. J gave up 2 bases and V 11 bases, and 5 bases lay outside the gene matches. Per germline, CDR1 SNHLY and CDR2 FYNNEI.

The rearrangement links TRBV7-9 to TRBJ2-1, with 11 bases identical to TRBD2. The CDR3 is 16 residues long. Germline CDR1 SEHNR, CDR2 FQNEAQ (reference sequence). V was pared by 5 bases and J by 2 bases, with 5 bases of the junction left unmatched. Here the CDR3 reads CASSPGTSGPYNEQFF. The CDR3 region has the DNA TGTGCCAGCAGCCCCGGGACTAGCGGACCCTACAATGAGCAGTTCTTC.

The table lists this clone with a few counts. This chain uses TRBV11-3 with TRBJ1-2; D is unclear. The CDR3 consists of 15 residues. Per the germline V gene, CDR1 is SGHNT and CDR2 is YENEEA. Trimming removed 1 base from V and 3 bases from J, with 12 bases in between. This CDR3 reads CASSLASSGDYGYTF. The CDR3 nucleotides read TGTGCCAGCAGCTTAGCCTCCTCCGGGGACTATGGCTACACCTTC.

This chain connects TRBV30 to TRBJ2-1; maybe TRBD2 (5 bases). Germline values: CDR1 GTSNPN, CDR2 SVGIG (reference sequence). This CDR3 has 13 amino acids. Trimming removed 8 bases from V and 5 bases from J, with 16 bases in between. For the CDR3, the DNA is TGTGCCATTTGGGCGGGTGGTAACAATGAGCAGTTCTTC. Amino acid sequence: CAIWAGGNNEQFF. Based on the CDR3 plus reference TRBV30 and TRBJ2-1, the full variable domain is SQTIHQWPATLVQPVGSPLSLECTVEGTSNPNLYWYRQAAGRGLQLLFYSVGIGQISSEVPQNLSASRPQDRQFILSSKKLLLSDSGFYLCAIWAGGNNEQFFGPGTRLTVL.

This sequence joins TRBV19 and TRBJ1-6; 7 nucleotides line up with TRBD1. CDR1 and CDR2 from the germline V gene are LNHDA and SQIVND (reference sequence). J lost 7 bases, V lost 0 bases, and 6 bases had no gene match. This CDR3 is 16 amino acids long. In nucleotides, the CDR3 is TGTGCCAGTAGTATAGATCAGACAGGGCGAAATTCACCCCTCCACTTT. Translated, it gives CASSIDQTGRNSPLHF.

This clone occurred a few times. The gene calls are TRBV12-3 or TRBV12-4 and TRBJ1-4; TRBD1 matches at 7 bases. The CDR3 totals 12 residues. V gave up 6 bases and J gave up 7 bases; unmatched junction bases: 2. In DNA, the CDR3 is TGTGCCAGCAGCCAGGGGGGTGAAAAACTGTTTTTT. It encodes CASSQGGEKLFF.

The chain carries TRBV7-9 and TRBJ1-4; D unclear. The germline V and J ends were trimmed by 5 bases and 7 bases, with 11 bases remaining between them. Germline V gene data show CDR1 as SEHNR and CDR2 as FQNEAQ (reference sequence). The CDR3 consists of 13 residues. The CDR3 DNA reads TGTGCCAGCAGCGCCCGGACTCCTGAAAAACTGTTTTTT. Protein sequence: CASSARTPEKLFF.

This chain connects TRBV11-2 to TRBJ2-7; 11 bases fit TRBD2. Germline V lookup: CDR1 SGHAT, CDR2 FQNNGV. With V trimmed by 3 bases and J by 8 bases, 6 bases remained unmatched. There are 14 residues in the CDR3. The CDR3: CASSFTSGSQQQYF. The CDR3 DNA is TGTGCCAGCAGCTTCACTAGCGGGAGTCAGCAGCAGTACTTC.

The V gene is TRBV12-3 or TRBV12-4, the J gene TRBJ1-2; 7 bases fit TRBD1. Unmatched junction bases numbered 4, after V lost 5 bases and J lost 4 bases. CDR3 size: 13 residues. CDR3 nucleotides: TGTGCCAGCAGTAAGACAGGGAGCTATGGCTACACCTTC. Translation gives CASSKTGSYGYTF.

The chain employs TRBV18 and TRBJ1-1; 8 positions agree with TRBD1. Germline V gene sequence: CDR1 KGHSH, CDR2 LQKENI. CDR3 size: 16 residues. After removal of 3 bases from V and 0 bases from J, the junction contained 6 bases not matched to a gene. This CDR3 is CASSPQGATMNTEAFF. The DNA of the CDR3 is TGTGCCAGCTCACCTCAGGGGGCTACTATGAACACTGAAGCTTTCTTT.

The chain employs TRBV4-1 and TRBJ2-2, with D possibly TRBD2 on 6 matching bases. This CDR3 has 15 amino acids. Trimming stripped 1 base from V and 2 bases from J, with 8 bases between. From germline, CDR1 is MGHRA and CDR2 YSYEKL. The CDR3 coding sequence is TGCGCCAGCAGCCAAGGCGGGACCAACACCGGGGAGCTGTTTTTT. This gives the protein CASSQGGTNTGELFF.

This chain links TRBV19 with TRBJ2-6; no firm D call. The CDR3 runs 16 residues. V lost 4 bases and J lost 0, with 10 bases in between. Germline assignment: CDR1 LNHDA and CDR2 SQIVND (reference sequence). CDR3 amino acids: CASSKRFSSGANVLTF. The CDR3 DNA is TGTGCCAGTAGTAAACGATTTAGCTCTGGGGCCAACGTCCTGACTTTC.

The chain joins TRBV6-5 to TRBJ1-1; a weak D match, TRBD1 (5 bases). The CDR3 consists of 15 residues. CDR1 is MNHEY and CDR2 is SVGAGI in the germline V gene. The V end was cut by 0 bases, the J end by 7 bases, with 15 bases between. CDR3 sequence reads: CASSYSSGYHGEAFF. CDR3 coding DNA: TGTGCCAGCAGTTACTCATCAGGGTATCACGGTGAAGCTTTCTTT.

The rearrangement uses TRBV10-3 and TRBJ1-5, with TRBD1 matching over 9 bases. Germline lookup yields CDR1 ENHRY and CDR2 SYGVKD. The CDR3 is 14 residues long. J lost 5 bases, V lost 5 bases, and 4 bases had no gene match. Here the CDR3 DNA reads TGTGCCATCAGTACAGGGGGCCAGGATCAGCCCCAGCATTTT. It codes for CAISTGGQDQPQHF.

The chain joins TRBV3-1 (or the pseudogene TRBV3-2) to TRBJ2-3; TRBD2 agrees at 10 bases. Trimming removed 2 bases from V and 4 bases from J; junction bases left unmatched: 3. The CDR3 has 15 residues. CDR1 and CDR2 (germline): LGHDT, YNNKEL (reference sequence). CDR3 DNA: TGTGCCAGCAGCCAACTCCTAGCGGGAGCAGATACGCAGTATTTT. This gives the protein CASSQLLAGADTQYF.

This clone came up a few times. The same CDR3 also results from other DNA sequences found in this sample. This sequence joins TRBV30 and TRBJ1-2, with D maybe TRBD1 (6 bases). Trimming cost V 2 bases and J 5 bases, with 12 bases left between them. The CDR3 covers 13 residues. Germline CDR1 GTSNPN, CDR2 SVGIG (reference sequence). The DNA of the CDR3 is TGTGCCTGGAGTAGAGACAGGCCATATGGCTACACCTTC. Translation gives CAWSRDRPYGYTF.

The CDR3 reads CASSPPGTGGASNQPQHF. Here the CDR3 DNA reads TGTGCCAGCTCACCACCCGGGACAGGGGGCGCGTCGAATCAGCCCCAGCATTTT. This sequence joins TRBV18 and TRBJ1-5; 12 bases align to TRBD1. From germline, CDR1 is KGHSH and CDR2 LQKENI. There are 18 residues in the CDR3. The ends lost 0 bases at V and 4 bases at J; junction bases unmatched: 7. The whole variable domain, remainder taken from reference TRBV18 and TRBJ1-5, is NAGVMQNPRHLVRRRGQEARLRCSPMKGHSHVYWYRQLPEEGLKFMVYLQKENIIDESGMPKERFSAEFPKEGPSILRIQQVVRGDSAAYFCASSPPGTGGASNQPQHFGDGTRLSIL.

In this sample, this clone turned up a few times. The chain employs TRBV14 and TRBJ2-4; TRBD2 matches 10 bases. The CDR3 spans 14 residues. Germline CDR1 reads SGHDN; CDR2 reads FVKESK. Trimming removed 4 bases from V and 7 bases from J; junction bases left unmatched: 4. The CDR3 loop reads CASSPGLARNIQYF. The CDR3 DNA reads as TGTGCCAGCAGCCCGGGACTAGCGAGGAACATTCAGTACTTC.

Here the CDR3 DNA reads TGTGCCAGCATCCCCGGAGCGGCTGCGAACACCGGGGAGCTGTTTTTT. Translating it yields CASIPGAAANTGELFF. The rearrangement uses TRBV11-3 and TRBJ2-2; D may be TRBD2 (5 bases). CDR1 and CDR2 (germline): SGHNT, YENEEA. This CDR3 is built from 16 residues. Trimming cost V 7 bases and J 0 bases, with 15 bases left between them.

The rearrangement joins TRBV5-1 to TRBJ2-7; possibly TRBD2 for D (5 bases). Germline lookup yields CDR1 SGHRS and CDR2 YFSETQ. CDR3 size: 14 residues. Between the trimmed V and J ends, which lost 2 bases and 6 bases, there was a span of 15 bases. CDR3 region: CASSLPGPGIEQYF. The CDR3 region has the DNA TGCGCCAGCAGCTTACCGGGTCCGGGGATCGAGCAGTACTTC. Full variable domain (rest looked up from reference TRBV5-1 and TRBJ2-7): KAGVTQTPRYLIKTRGQQVTLSCSPISGHRSVSWYQQTPGQGLQFLFEYFSETQRNKGNFPGRFSGRQFSNSRSEMNVSTLELGDSALYLCASSLPGPGIEQYFGPGTRLTVT.